A selection of T cell receptor beta chains follows, all from one sample in a study of PD-L1 blockade in urothelial cancer. The method was immunoSEQ multiplex PCR; TCRdb's version includes in-frame clones alone and lacks a portion of them. The repertoire holds 45,000 to 55,000 clones, with 79% as singletons. Sequencing was performed on PBMCs, taken around atezolizumab (anti-PD-L1) treatment. The source is a man between 65 and 85 years old with urothelial cancer. The CDR3 runs from the conserved cysteine through the conserved F or W. Fields, in order: clone size, D gene, V gene, J gene, CDR3 DNA, CDR3 protein. D genes are given only for firm matches. Some rows mark clone size as missing; the rest say once, few, many or name a class of expanded clone.

NA,TRBD1,TRBV25-1,TRBJ2-7,TGTGCCAGCAGTGAATACCGGCCCGGGACAGCTTATCGGGAGCAGTACTTC,CASSEYRPGTAYREQYF
NA,NA,TRBV11-2,TRBJ2-6,TGTGCCAGCAGCTTAGAACGCAAAGAGGGGGCCAACGTCCTGACTTTC,CASSLERKEGANVLTF
NA,TRBD2,TRBV11-2,TRBJ2-5,TGTGCCAGCAGCTTAGATATGATCCCGGGGGGGGCGGCCCAGTACTTC,CASSLDMIPGGAAQYF
NA,NA,TRBV28,TRBJ1-5,TGTGCCAGCAGTTTAGACAGGCCGTATAGCAATCAGCCCCAGCATTTT,CASSLDRPYSNQPQHF
NA,TRBD1,TRBV29-1,TRBJ2-3,TGCAGCGCCGGGACAGATAACACAGATACGCAGTATTTT,CSAGTDNTDTQYF
once,TRBD1,TRBV29-1,TRBJ1-2,TGCAGCGTTACAGGGGCTCATGGCTACACCTTC,CSVTGAHGYTF
NA,NA,TRBV5-1,TRBJ2-5,TGCGCCAGCAGCTTGGTTTCCAGCGGCCGGGAGACCCAGTACTTC,CASSLVSSGRETQYF
once,NA,TRBV11-2,TRBJ2-2,TGTGCCAGCAGCATGACAGCGAACACCGGGGAGCTGTTTTTT,CASSMTANTGELFF
few,TRBD1,TRBV18,TRBJ1-2,TGTGCCAGCTCACCTGTGGCAGGGGGCAGAGATGGCTACACCTTC,CASSPVAGGRDGYTF
NA,TRBD2,TRBV2,TRBJ2-1,TGTGCCAGCAGTGAGGAGCGGGAGAGCTCCTACAATGAGCAGTTCTTC,CASSEERESSYNEQFF
NA,NA,TRBV5-1,TRBJ2-7,TGCGCCAGTAGCCCCACGGGGTCGGGCGAGCAGTACTTC,CASSPTGSGEQYF
NA,TRBD1,TRBV27,TRBJ2-7,TGTGCCAGCAGCCCGAACGGGGACAGGACTTACCTCTCCTACGAGCAGTACTTC,CASSPNGDRTYLSYEQYF
NA,NA,TRBV7-8,TRBJ2-5,TGTGCCAGCAGCCCTGGGGATAGCGCCTACCAAGAGACCCAGTACTTC,CASSPGDSAYQETQYF
NA,NA,TRBV6-1,TRBJ1-1,TGTGCCAGCAGTGAAGTCGGGGGGGACACTGAAGCTTTCTTT,CASSEVGGDTEAFF
NA,TRBD2,TRBV27,TRBJ2-7,TGTGCCAGCAGTTTAGGGACTAGCGGAACTCACTCCTACGAGCAGTACTTC,CASSLGTSGTHSYEQYF